The 8 T cell receptor beta chains listed next were all sequenced from one sample in a study of T cell responses to AZD1222 COVID-19 vaccine. Assay used: immunoSEQ multiplex PCR; TCRdb lists only in-frame clones, some missing. The table shows some 130,000 clones, with roughly 89% occurring only once. The source was peripheral blood, collected on day 0 of AZD1222 vaccination. The receptors originated from an adult in good health.

This chain links TRBV5-4 with TRBJ1-5; the D gene is possibly TRBD1 (5 bases). The CDR3 is 14 amino acids. V lost 4 bases and J lost 6, with 14 bases in between. Per the germline V gene, CDR1 is SGHNT and CDR2 is YYREEE (reference sequence). The CDR3 protein is CASSRGGVGQPQHF. The CDR3 DNA sequence: TGTGCCAGCAGCCGGGGGGGAGTAGGTCAGCCCCAGCATTTT.

The chain combines TRBV12-3 or TRBV12-4 with TRBJ1-2, with D possibly being TRBD1 (5 bases). This CDR3 region has 12 residues. Trimming took 3 bases from V and 6 from J, leaving 8 bases between them. The CDR3 spells CASSLSRDGYTF. DNA of the CDR3: TGTGCCAGCAGTTTGAGCAGGGATGGCTACACCTTC.

The chain is built from TRBV23-1 and TRBJ1-4; D remains ambiguous. TRBV23-1 is treated as an ORF (open reading frame) with a function not yet certain. The V end was cut by 4 bases, the J end by 0 bases, with 12 bases between. CDR3 length equals 16 residues. The CDR3 DNA reads TGCGCCAGCAGTCGGAGGCCCCGAGCAACTAATGAAAAACTGTTTTTT. It yields the protein CASSRRPRATNEKLFF.

This chain uses TRBV11-2 with TRBJ2-4, with D hard to call. Germline CDR1 reads SGHAT; CDR2 reads FQNNGV. CDR3 length equals 15 residues. Trimming removed 0 bases at V and 6 bases at J, with 12 bases between. CDR3: CASSLDGKGPNIQYF. The CDR3, as DNA: TGTGCCAGCAGCTTAGACGGTAAAGGGCCAAACATTCAGTACTTC.

The V and J genes are TRBV4-2 and TRBJ2-5, with no clear D. V was trimmed by 0 bases and J by 5 bases, leaving 10 bases between them. Germline lookup yields CDR1 LGHNA and CDR2 YNFKEQ. This CDR3 is built from 14 residues. This CDR3 reads CASSQDGDGETQYF. CDR3 DNA: TGTGCCAGCAGCCAAGACGGAGATGGGGAGACCCAGTACTTC.

J is TRBJ2-7 and V is TRBV6-5, with 7 nucleotides matching TRBD1. Per germline, CDR1 MNHEY and CDR2 SVGAGI. The CDR3 runs 14 residues. With 6 bases clipped from V and 0 bases from J, the junction kept 5 bases outside the gene matches. The CDR3 nucleotides are TGTGCCAGCAGCACAGGGGACCGCTCCTACGAGCAGTACTTC. Translated: CASSTGDRSYEQYF.

V gene TRBV7-9 combines with J gene TRBJ1-1; no reliable D call. The CDR3 extends over 15 amino acids. CDR1 and CDR2 (germline): SEHNR, FQNEAQ (reference sequence). In DNA, the CDR3 is TGTGCTAGCCAGTACATCAATATCCTCGACGCTGAAGCTTTCTTT. This sequence encodes CASQYINILDAEAFF. Supplemented by reference TRBV7-9 and TRBJ1-1, the full variable domain reads DTGVSQNPRHKITKRGQNVTFRCDPISEHNRLYWYRQTLGQGPEFLTYFQNEAQLEKSRLLSDRFSAERPKGSFSTLEIQRTEQGDSAMYLCASQYINILDAEAFFGQGTRLTVV.

This rearrangement joins TRBV19 to TRBJ1-5; 8 bases line up with TRBD1. CDR1 and CDR2 from the germline V gene are LNHDA and SQIVND (reference sequence). The J segment lost 6 bases and the V segment lost 3 bases, leaving 10 bases of the junction unmatched. The CDR3 has 16 amino acids. CDR3 coding DNA: TGTGCCAGTAGTATGAACTTAGGACAGGGCGGTCAGCCCCAGCATTTT. This translates into CASSMNLGQGGQPQHF.